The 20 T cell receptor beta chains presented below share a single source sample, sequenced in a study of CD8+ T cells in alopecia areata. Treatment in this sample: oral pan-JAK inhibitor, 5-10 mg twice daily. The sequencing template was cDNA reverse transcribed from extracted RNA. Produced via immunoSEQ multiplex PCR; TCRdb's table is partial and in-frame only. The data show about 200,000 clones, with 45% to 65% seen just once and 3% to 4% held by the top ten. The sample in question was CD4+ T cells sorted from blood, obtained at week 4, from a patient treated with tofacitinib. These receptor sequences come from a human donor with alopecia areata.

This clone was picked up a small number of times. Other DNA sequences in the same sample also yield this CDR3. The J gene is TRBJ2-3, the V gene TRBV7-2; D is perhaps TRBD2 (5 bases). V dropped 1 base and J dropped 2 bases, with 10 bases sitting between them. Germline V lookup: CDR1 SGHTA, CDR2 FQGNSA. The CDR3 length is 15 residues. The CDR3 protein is CASSLVGGPTDTQYF. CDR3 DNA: TGTGCCAGCAGCTTAGTGGGCGGGCCCACAGATACGCAGTATTTT.

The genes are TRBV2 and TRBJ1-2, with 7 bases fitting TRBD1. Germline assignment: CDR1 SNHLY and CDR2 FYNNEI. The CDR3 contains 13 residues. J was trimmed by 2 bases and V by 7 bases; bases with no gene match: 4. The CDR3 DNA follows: TGTGCCAGCAAAGAGGGGGCGAACTATGGCTACACCTTC. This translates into CASKEGANYGYTF.

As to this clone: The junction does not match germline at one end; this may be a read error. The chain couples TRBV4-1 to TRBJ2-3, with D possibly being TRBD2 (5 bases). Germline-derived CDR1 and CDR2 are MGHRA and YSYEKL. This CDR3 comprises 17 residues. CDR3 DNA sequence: TGCGCCAGCAGCCAAGCGGGCCCGAGACTACGCACAGATACGCAATATTTT. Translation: CASSQAGPRLRTDTQYF.

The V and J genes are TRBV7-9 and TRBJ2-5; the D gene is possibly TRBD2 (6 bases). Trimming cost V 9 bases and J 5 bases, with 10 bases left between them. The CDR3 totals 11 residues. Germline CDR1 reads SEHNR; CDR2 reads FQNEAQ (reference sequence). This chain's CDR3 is CASEDYETQYF. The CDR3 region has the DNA TGTGCCAGTGAGGACTACGAGACCCAGTACTTC.

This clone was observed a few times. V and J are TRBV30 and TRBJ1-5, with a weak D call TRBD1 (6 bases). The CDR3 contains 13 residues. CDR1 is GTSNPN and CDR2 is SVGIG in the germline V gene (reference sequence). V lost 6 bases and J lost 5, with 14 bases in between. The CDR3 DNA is TGTGCCTGCCAAGGGGGGGTACATCAGCCCCAGCATTTT. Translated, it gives CACQGGVHQPQHF.

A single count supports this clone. In DNA, the CDR3 is TGTGCCAGCAGCGTAACCGGGGACCCAGATACGCAGTATTTT. As protein: CASSVTGDPDTQYF. This sequence joins TRBV9 and TRBJ2-3; D might be TRBD1 or TRBD2, each matching 5 bases. CDR1 is SGDLS and CDR2 is YYNGEE in the germline V gene. The CDR3 is 14 residues long. Trimming left V 1 base short and J 4 bases short, with 10 bases between. Combining the CDR3 with reference TRBV9 and TRBJ2-3 gives the whole variable domain DSGVTQTPKHLITATGQRVTLRCSPRSGDLSVYWYQQSLDQGLQFLIQYYNGEERAKGNILERFSAQQFPDLHSELNLSSLELGDSALYFCASSVTGDPDTQYFGPGTRLTVL.

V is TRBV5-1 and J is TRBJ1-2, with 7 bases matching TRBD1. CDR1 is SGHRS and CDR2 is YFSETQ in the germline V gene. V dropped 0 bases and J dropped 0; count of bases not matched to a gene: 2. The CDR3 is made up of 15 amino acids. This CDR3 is CASSLGGTANYGYTF. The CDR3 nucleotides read TGCGCCAGCAGCTTGGGCGGGACAGCTAACTATGGCTACACCTTC.

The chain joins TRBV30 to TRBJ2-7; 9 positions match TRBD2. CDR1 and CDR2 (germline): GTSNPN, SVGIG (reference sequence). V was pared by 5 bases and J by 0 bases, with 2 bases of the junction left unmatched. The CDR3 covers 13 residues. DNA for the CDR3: TGTGCCTGGCTAGCGGGGAACTCCTACGAGCAGTACTTC. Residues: CAWLAGNSYEQYF.

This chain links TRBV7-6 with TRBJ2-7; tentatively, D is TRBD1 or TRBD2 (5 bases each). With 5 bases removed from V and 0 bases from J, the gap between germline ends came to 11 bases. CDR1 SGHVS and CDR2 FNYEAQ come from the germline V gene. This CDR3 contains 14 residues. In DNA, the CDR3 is TGTGCCAGCAGCCGGGACCGCCACTCCTACGAGCAGTACTTC. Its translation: CASSRDRHSYEQYF.

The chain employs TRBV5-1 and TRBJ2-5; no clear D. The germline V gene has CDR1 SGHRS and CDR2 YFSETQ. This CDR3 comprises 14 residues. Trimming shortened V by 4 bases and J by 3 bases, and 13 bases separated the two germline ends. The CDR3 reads CASSGRTGKETQYF. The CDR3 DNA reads TGCGCCAGCAGCGGTCGAACGGGTAAAGAGACCCAGTACTTC.

CDR3 sequence (DNA): TGTGCCTGGAGTGTGTTGCGGATCCAAGAGACCCAGTACTTC. Translation gives CAWSVLRIQETQYF. This chain uses TRBV30 with TRBJ2-5; D is undetermined. The V gene's germline CDR1 is GTSNPN and CDR2 SVGIG (reference sequence). The CDR3 runs 14 residues. Trimming took 0 bases from V and 1 from J, leaving 9 bases between them.

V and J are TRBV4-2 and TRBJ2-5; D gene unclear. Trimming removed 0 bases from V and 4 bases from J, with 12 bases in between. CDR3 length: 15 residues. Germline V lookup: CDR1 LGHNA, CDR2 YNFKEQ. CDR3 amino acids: CASSQDPPRRETQYF. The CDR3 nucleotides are TGTGCCAGCAGCCAAGATCCTCCCAGGAGAGAGACCCAGTACTTC.

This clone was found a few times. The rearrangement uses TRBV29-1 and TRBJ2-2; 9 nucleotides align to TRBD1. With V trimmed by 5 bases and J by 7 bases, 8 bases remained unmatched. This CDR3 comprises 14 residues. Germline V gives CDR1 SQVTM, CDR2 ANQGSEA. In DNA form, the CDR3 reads TGCAGCGTTAGTTACAGGGGGCTTGGCGGGGAGCTGTTTTTT. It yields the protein CSVSYRGLGGELFF.

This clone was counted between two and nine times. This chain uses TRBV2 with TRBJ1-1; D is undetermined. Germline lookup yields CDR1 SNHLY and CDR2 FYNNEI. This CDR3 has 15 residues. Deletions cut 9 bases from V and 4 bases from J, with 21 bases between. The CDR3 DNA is TGTGCCAGTTCTAGGTTAGGGTACGGAACCACTGAAGCTTTCTTT. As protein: CASSRLGYGTTEAFF.

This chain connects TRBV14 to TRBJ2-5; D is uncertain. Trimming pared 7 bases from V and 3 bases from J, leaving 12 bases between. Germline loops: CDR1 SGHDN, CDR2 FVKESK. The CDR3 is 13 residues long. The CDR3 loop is CASTSLNEETQYF. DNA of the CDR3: TGTGCCAGCACCTCACTGAACGAAGAGACCCAGTACTTC.

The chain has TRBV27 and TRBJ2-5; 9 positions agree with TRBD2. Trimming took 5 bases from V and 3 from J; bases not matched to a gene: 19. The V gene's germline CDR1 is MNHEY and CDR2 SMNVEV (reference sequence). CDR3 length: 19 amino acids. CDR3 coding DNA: TGTGCCAGCAGTCCCCAACCCCTGCGGGGGGGCCGGAGGGAAGAGACCCAGTACTTC. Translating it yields CASSPQPLRGGRREETQYF.

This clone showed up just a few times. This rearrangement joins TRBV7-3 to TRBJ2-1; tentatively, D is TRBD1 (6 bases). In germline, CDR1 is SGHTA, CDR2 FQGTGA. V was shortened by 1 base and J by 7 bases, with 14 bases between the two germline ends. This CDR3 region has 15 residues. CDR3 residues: CASSLSIGTINEQFF. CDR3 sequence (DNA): TGTGCCAGCAGCTTAAGTATCGGGACAATTAATGAGCAGTTCTTC.

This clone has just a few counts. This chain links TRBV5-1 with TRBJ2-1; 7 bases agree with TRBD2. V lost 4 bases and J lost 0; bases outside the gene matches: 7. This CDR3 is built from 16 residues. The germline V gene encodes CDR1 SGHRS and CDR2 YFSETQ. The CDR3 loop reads CASSGASGSSYNEQFF. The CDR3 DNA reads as TGCGCCAGCAGCGGGGCTAGCGGCAGCTCCTACAATGAGCAGTTCTTC.

CDR3 loop: CAWTRRGDYGYTF. Written as DNA, the CDR3 is TGTGCCTGGACCAGGCGGGGAGACTATGGCTACACCTTC. This chain connects TRBV30 to TRBJ1-2; D ambiguous. Germline V lookup: CDR1 GTSNPN, CDR2 SVGIG (reference sequence). The CDR3 runs 13 residues. Trimming removed 4 bases from V and 3 bases from J, with 12 bases in between.

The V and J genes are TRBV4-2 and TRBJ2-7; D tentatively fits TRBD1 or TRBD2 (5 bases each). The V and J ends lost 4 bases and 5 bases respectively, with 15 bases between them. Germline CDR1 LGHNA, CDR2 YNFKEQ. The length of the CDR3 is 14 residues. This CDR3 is CASSLVGPPNEQYF. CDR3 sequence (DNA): TGTGCCAGCAGCCTCGTGGGACCTCCTAACGAGCAGTACTTC.